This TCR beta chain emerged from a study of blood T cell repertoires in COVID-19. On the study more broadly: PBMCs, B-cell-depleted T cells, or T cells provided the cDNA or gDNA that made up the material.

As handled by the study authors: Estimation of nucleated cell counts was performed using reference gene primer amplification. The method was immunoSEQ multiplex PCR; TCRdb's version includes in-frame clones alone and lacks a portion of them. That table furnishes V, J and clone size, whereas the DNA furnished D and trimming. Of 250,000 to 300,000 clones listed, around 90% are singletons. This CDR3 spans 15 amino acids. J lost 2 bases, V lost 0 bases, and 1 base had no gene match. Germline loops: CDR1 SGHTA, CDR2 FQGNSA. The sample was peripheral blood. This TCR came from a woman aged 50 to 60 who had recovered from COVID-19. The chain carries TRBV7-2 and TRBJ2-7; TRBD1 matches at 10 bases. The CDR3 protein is CASSLAGTGAYEQYF. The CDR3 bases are TGTGCCAGCAGCTTAGCCGGGACAGGGGCCTACGAGCAGTACTTC.